The present TCR beta chain was sequenced within a study of beta chain features in type 1 diabetes (dated by TCRdb to between 2017 and 2018). Regarding the complete study: Mean age, gender distribution, total cell number and subset yield did not differ between patients and healthy donors. A total of under 120,000,000 sorted cells were examined across all samples, and RNA yield correlated strongly with the number of cells per subset. The study compared the TCRB repertoires of sorted circulating CD4+ T cell subsets in recently diagnosed type 1 diabetes patients with those in matched healthy donors. Naive and central memory subsets were obtained from all 28 donors, but regulatory and stem cell-like memory subsets were isolated from only 8 patients and roughly eight healthy donors.

All of the isolated RNA was reverse transcribed with the High Capacity cDNA Reverse Transcription Kit, so expressed TCRB transcripts were sequenced. Deep immunoSEQ sequencing was applied to naive, central memory and regulatory T cell samples, giving an average of roughly 3.3 million total reads per sample. Sorted cells were lysed in RLT buffer, and RNA was extracted using DNase-treated RNeasy Micro or Mini kits according to cell number. Each cell subset was processed on its own to prevent cross-contamination, while patient and healthy donor samples were processed together. Using the immunoSEQ multiplex PCR, TCRB sequences were amplified from cDNA into 87-bp fragments spanning the CDR3 region. Amplicons were sequenced on the Illumina HiSeq platform. In the authors' own workflow: PCR bias was corrected computationally using synthetic template baselines, and reads within Hamming distance 2 were collapsed, with unmergeable singletons discarded. Reads were aligned against IMGT so that V, D and J genes, CDR3 length and insertions or deletions at six rearrangement sites could be assigned. Within each subset, clonotype counts were normalized to sorted cell number, and only after that were true diversity and Gini coefficients computed with the tcR R package. The overlap coefficient, calculated on TCRB nucleotide sequences, was used to measure repertoire sharing. Out-of-frame TCRB sequences from naive cells were analyzed to stand in for the pre-selection repertoire. Not all clones reach the TCRdb copy of this immuneACCESS table, which keeps in-frame sequences only. Checked studies attribute under half of the gap to unresolved V genes and leave the rest unexplained. The V and J calls and clone size are taken from that table; D and trimming were inferred from the DNA. The sample table holds some 400,000 clones, of which roughly 15% were seen once. More than 0.015% of the sample is held by the ten biggest clonotypes.

From each donor, a single peripheral blood sample of roughly 0.11 L on average was drawn into heparinised tubes. A BD FACSAria II was used to sort naive, central memory, regulatory and stem cell-like memory CD4+ T cells with a panel that included CD45RO, CCR7, CD25, CD127, CD95 and CD27. Every sorted population had a purity above 95%. PBMCs were isolated right away by Lymphoprep density gradient centrifugation and were stained directly, without culture. So that batch effects would be minimized, each experiment stained and sorted samples in pairs, pairing one healthy donor with one patient. The germline V gene yields SGHAT for CDR1 and FQNNGV for CDR2. Here V drops 2 bases and J drops 7 bases, and the junction holds 15 bases not matched to any gene. Inclusive of the bounding cysteine and phenylalanine, the CDR3 is 18 residues long. The sequence is cut down to CDR3 DNA, 54 bases in frame from base 1.

What the study reported, not specific to this receptor: Sequencing cDNA rather than genomic DNA could over-represent highly expressing activated cells, although activation and CD3 levels did not differ between groups. In all four CD4+ subsets, TCRB CDR3 length was moderately but significantly shorter in type 1 diabetes patients. At VDJ recombination sites, type 1 diabetes patients had fewer insertions and more deleted nucleotides, which implies abnormalities in thymic rearrangement. HLA sub-analyses involved small numbers of individuals, so any influence of HLA type on TCRB rearrangement remained unresolved. The naive, central memory and regulatory TCRB repertoires appeared to resemble one another more closely among patients than among healthy donors. PCR might favor shorter templates, but patient and control samples were amplified and corrected together, so any skew would affect both groups equally.

On this clone: It lacks a known antigen. Base qualities were left out, and no much larger clone turns up one base away.

The sequence was obtained from a woman younger than 30 in good health. The chain joins TRBV11-2 to TRBJ2-1; TRBD2 fits 9 bases in the junction. Sequenced input: naive CD4+ T cells from blood. Taken with the paper, the label for cell subset or site translates to: true naive CD4+ T cells. The CDR3 region: CASSLQRGRLAVVNEQFF. The sequenced DNA: TGTGCCAGCAGCTTACAAAGAGGGAGACTAGCGGTCGTAAATGAGCAGTTCTTC.